The text below deals with one T cell receptor beta chain. CDR1 is SGHAT and CDR2 is FQNNGV in the germline V gene. V lost 6 bases and J lost 6, with 20 bases in between. This CDR3 spans 15 amino acids. The record originates from a study of blood T cell repertoires in COVID-19. Across the study: Some COVID-19 samples were acute and others convalescent; all came from the United States, Italy and Spain. In each case, the material was cDNA or gDNA derived from T cells, B-cell-depleted T cells, or PBMCs.

Authors' processing steps: Reference gene primer amplification gave estimated nucleated cell counts. TCRdb's table, derived via immunoSEQ multiplex PCR, lists solely in-frame clones and lacks some. V, J and clone size are those of that table, while D and trimming were read from the DNA. The table lists over 200,000 clones, approximately 80% of them singletons. Source material: peripheral blood. The sequence derives from a man in his forties with acute or convalescent COVID-19. The chain links TRBV11-2 to TRBJ1-1; D unresolved. The CDR3 region is CASRPPGEGKAEAFF. The CDR3 DNA reads TGTGCCAGCAGGCCACCAGGAGAGGGCAAAGCTGAAGCTTTCTTT.